This T cell receptor beta chain was captured by sequencing in a study of Tregs in tolerant kidney transplant recipients. The study, taken as a whole, reports: The small number of patients limits these findings pending further validation. The most relevant donor-specific Treg TCRbeta repertoire apparently came from expansion with activated donor B cells.

About this clone: Its target is unknown. The junction and the germline gene differ at one end; a read error may be behind it.

Sequencing used immunoSEQ multiplex PCR; TCRdb keeps in-frame clones, though not all of them. The repertoire holds several thousand clones, roughly 36% seen once, with about 5.6% in the top ten. The CDR3 runs to 15 residues. CDR1 SGHAT and CDR2 FQNNGV come from the germline V gene. FACS sorting followed an approximately 6-day coculture of CFSE-labeled recipient PBMCs with irradiated graft donor PBMCs. The starting material was CD8+ T cells from blood cultured with allogeneic cells, obtained before the transplant. The chain recombines TRBV11-2 with TRBJ2-2; 8 nucleotides line up with TRBD1. The sequence was collected from a human patient who received a combined kidney and bone marrow transplant. CDR3 in DNA: TGCGCCAGCAGCCAGGGGACAGGACTCGGCGGGGAGCTGTTTTTT. Amino acids: CASSQGTGLGGELFF.